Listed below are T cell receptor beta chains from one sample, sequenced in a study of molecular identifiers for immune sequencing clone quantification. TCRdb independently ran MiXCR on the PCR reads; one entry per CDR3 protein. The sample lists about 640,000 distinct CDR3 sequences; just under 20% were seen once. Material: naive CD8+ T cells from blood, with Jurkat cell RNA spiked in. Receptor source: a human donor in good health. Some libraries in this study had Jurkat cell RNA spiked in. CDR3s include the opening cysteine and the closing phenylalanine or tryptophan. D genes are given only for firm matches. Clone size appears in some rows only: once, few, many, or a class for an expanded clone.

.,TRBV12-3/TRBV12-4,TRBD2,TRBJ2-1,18,CASSFRTSGLPLYNEQFF
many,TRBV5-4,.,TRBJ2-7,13,CASSLQGYYEQYF
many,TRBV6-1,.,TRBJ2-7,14,CASRTTGLAYEQYF
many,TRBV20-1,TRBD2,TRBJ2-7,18,CSARGAGLAGVSTYEQYF
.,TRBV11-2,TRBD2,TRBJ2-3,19,CASSLLGLAGALSTDTQYF
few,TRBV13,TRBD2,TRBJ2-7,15,CASSLTGGSSYEQYF
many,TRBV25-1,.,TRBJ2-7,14,CASSDSLRGYEQYF
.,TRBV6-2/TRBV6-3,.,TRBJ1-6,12,CASSVGPPPLHF
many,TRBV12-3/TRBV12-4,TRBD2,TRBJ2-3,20,CASSLKSLAATKTSTDTQYF
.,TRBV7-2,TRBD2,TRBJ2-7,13,CTSSFSGGPEQYF
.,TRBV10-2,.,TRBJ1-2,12,CASSGDRTGYTF
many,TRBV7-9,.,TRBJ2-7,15,CASSLAWQADYEQYF
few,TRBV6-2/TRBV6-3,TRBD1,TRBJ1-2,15,CASSPFPGQYYGYTF
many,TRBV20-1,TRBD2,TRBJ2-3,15,CSARTSGGPADTQYF
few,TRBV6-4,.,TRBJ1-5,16,CASSGPFDRGDQPQHF
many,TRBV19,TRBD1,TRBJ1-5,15,CASIMGGGPNQPQHF
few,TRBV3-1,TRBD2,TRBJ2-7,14,CASSHGREFYEQYF
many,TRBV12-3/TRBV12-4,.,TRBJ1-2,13,CASSLTVNYGYTF
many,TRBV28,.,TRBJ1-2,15,CASSSPGRSLGSYTF
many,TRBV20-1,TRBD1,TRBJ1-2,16,CSARDSQGATIYGYTF
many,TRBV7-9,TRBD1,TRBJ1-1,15,CASSPTPGQGTEAFF
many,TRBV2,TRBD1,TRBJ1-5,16,CASRGWTGTSNQPQHF
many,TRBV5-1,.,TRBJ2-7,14,CASSFAGVSYEQYF
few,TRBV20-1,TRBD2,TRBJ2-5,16,CSARDYRLAYQETQYF
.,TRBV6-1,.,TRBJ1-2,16,CASSDERQGGADGYTF
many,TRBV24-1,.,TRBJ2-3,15,CATSEGRGRTDTQYF
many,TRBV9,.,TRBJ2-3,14,CASSVSGATDTQYF
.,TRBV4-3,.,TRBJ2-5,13,CASSRDIPETQYF
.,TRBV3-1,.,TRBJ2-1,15,CASSPQRQPNNEQFF
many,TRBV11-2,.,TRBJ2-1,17,CASSLDVRDLAPHEQFF
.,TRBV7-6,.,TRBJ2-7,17,CASSSSFGVPPSYEQYF
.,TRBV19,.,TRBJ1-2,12,CASSSSPDGYTF
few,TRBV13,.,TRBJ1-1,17,CASSQSVGRFVGTEAFF
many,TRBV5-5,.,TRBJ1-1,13,CASSFFSLTEAFF
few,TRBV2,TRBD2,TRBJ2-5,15,CASRATGGVGETQYF
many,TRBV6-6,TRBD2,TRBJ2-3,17,CASSYSTRGGLTDTQYF
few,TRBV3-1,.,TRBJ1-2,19,CASSQVLRAGVLTNYGYTF
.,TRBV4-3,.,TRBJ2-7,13,CASGRGPSYEQYF
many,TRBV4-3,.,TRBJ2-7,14,CASSQDLTRYEQYF
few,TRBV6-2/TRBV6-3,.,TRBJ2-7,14,CASSYGGGGYEQYF
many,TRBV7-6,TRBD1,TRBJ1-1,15,CASSFGQGMNTEAFF
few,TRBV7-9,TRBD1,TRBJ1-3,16,CASSTPGTGAQNTIYF
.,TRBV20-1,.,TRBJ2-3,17,CSARDRRPIPSTDTQYF
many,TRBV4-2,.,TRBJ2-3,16,CASSQVGSASTDTQYF
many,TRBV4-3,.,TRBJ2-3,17,CASSQGLGGPTPDTQYF
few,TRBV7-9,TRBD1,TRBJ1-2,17,CASSPWTGGTLNYGYTF
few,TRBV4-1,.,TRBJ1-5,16,CASSLGFEMSSQPQHF
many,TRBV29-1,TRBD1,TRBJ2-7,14,CSVVDGTGPTGVYF